The sample holds many counts of the clone carrying this T cell receptor (beta chain). Its antigen is not known. The data originate from a study of Graves' ophthalmopathy and Graves' hyperthyroidism. Researchers took RNA transcripts and amplified TCR beta CDR3 regions from them. HTBI primers primed a first-round RT-PCR, and a second-round multiplex PCR followed. TCRdb itself ran the multiplex PCR reads through MiXCR, one entry per CDR3 protein. The sample contains approximately 330,000 distinct CDR3 sequences, 15% to 20% of which appear only once. V lost 5 bases and J 6 bases, leaving 10 bases between the germline ends. This CDR3 has 13 residues. CDR1 and CDR2 from the germline V gene are MNHEY and SVGEGT. Overall study results and limits: Blood repertoires reportedly contained most expanded thyroid clonotypes above 0.001 frequency.

The rearrangement uses TRBV6-2 or TRBV6-3 and TRBJ2-2; D is possibly TRBD1 (6 bases). Sequencing input: peripheral blood. This clonotype was obtained from an adult man with Graves' ophthalmopathy. The CDR3 protein is CASSQNRAGELFF. In DNA form, the CDR3 reads TGTGCCAGCAGTCAAAACAGGGCCGGGGAGCTGTTTTTT.